This entry concerns a single T cell receptor beta chain. The data are from a study of cytomegalovirus exposure and HLA in healthy donors. Study-wide context: From donors who were HLA-typed, an early data release held 80 million to 95 million unique TCRs.

Trimming took off 5 bases at V and 0 bases at J, with 10 bases between the two ends. Germline V lookup: CDR1 LNHDA, CDR2 SQIVND (reference sequence). The CDR3 spans 15 residues. Use of 60 Vbeta and 13 Jbeta primers characterized the PCR. Sequenced by immunoSEQ multiplex PCR; TCRdb stores in-frame clones only, minus some. The sample has around 110,000 clones, roughly 80% seen once. The source is a man in his thirties or forties in good health and CMV-seronegative. The chain recombines TRBV19 with TRBJ1-4, with unresolved D. The specimen was PBMCs. CDR3 sequence (DNA): TGTGCCAGTAGTGAAGGAGGGTCAACTAATGAAAAACTGTTTTTT. Translated, it gives CASSEGGSTNEKLFF.